The 13 T cell receptor beta chains presented below share a single source sample, sequenced in a study of T cell responses to AZD1222 COVID-19 vaccine. Sequencing used immunoSEQ multiplex PCR; TCRdb keeps in-frame clones, though not all of them. The sample holds fewer than 100,000 clones, 88% seen once. The starting material was peripheral blood, obtained 28 days after the second AZD1222 dose. These receptor sequences come from an adult who received the AZD1222 COVID-19 vaccine.

The V call is TRBV11-2, the J call TRBJ2-7; 8 nucleotides line up with TRBD1. V lost 1 base to trimming and J lost 4 bases; unmatched junction nucleotides: 6. The V gene's germline CDR1 is SGHAT and CDR2 FQNNGV. CDR3 length: 15 amino acids. In DNA form, the CDR3 reads TGTGCCAGCAGCTTAGCCCCAGGGGGCCCATACGAGCAGTACTTC. This sequence encodes CASSLAPGGPYEQYF.

The rearrangement joins TRBV7-2 to TRBJ2-5; TRBD2 agrees at 9 bases. This CDR3 comprises 16 residues. CDR1 and CDR2 from the germline V gene are SGHTA and FQGNSA. Trimming took 3 bases from V and 3 from J; bases not matched to a gene: 8. DNA of the CDR3: TGTGCCAGCAGCTTTTCTTGGGCTAGCGGGGAAGAGACCCAGTACTTC. Protein: CASSFSWASGEETQYF. The entire variable domain, with the rest obtained from reference TRBV7-2 and TRBJ2-5, is as follows: GAGVSQSPSNKVTEKGKDVELRCDPISGHTALYWYRQSLGQGLEFLIYFQGNSAPDKSGLPSDRFSAERTGGSVSTLTIQRTQQEDSAVYLCASSFSWASGEETQYFGPGTRLLVL.

The sample holds one count of this clone. The CDR3 DNA reads as TGCAGTGCTAGTCGTGAGGGATTGAACACTGAAGCTTTCTTT. Translation gives CSASREGLNTEAFF. V and J are TRBV20-1 and TRBJ1-1; unclear D gene. This CDR3 contains 14 residues. V lost 3 bases and J 0 bases, leaving 11 bases between the germline ends. CDR1 is DFQATT and CDR2 is SNEGSKA in the germline V gene (reference sequence).

The CDR3 reads CASSFGAKGYTF. The CDR3, as DNA: TGTGCCAGCAGTTTTGGGGCAAAGGGCTACACCTTC. The rearrangement uses TRBV28 and TRBJ1-2, with TRBD1 as a possible D gene (5 bases). Per the germline V gene, CDR1 is MDHEN and CDR2 is SYDVKM. This CDR3 is 12 amino acids long. Trimming took 3 bases from V and 8 from J, leaving 10 bases between them.

The CDR3 spells CASSIDRGNQPQHF. DNA of the CDR3: TGTGCCAGCAGCATAGACAGAGGCAATCAGCCCCAGCATTTT. This rearrangement joins TRBV7-8 to TRBJ1-5, with D possibly being TRBD1 (5 bases). From germline, CDR1 is SGHVS and CDR2 FQNEAQ. There are 14 residues in the CDR3. V lost 5 bases and J lost 2, with 10 bases in between.

The rearrangement links TRBV7-9 to TRBJ2-3, with 7 bases identical to TRBD2. The V gene's germline CDR1 is SEHNR and CDR2 FQNEAQ (reference sequence). V gave up 1 base and J gave up 2 bases; unmatched junction bases: 15. The CDR3 length is 19 residues. CDR3 sequence reads: CASSLGTLRGGPSTDTQYF. The CDR3 DNA follows: TGTGCCAGCAGCTTAGGGACCCTGCGGGGAGGGCCCTCCACAGATACGCAGTATTTT. Complete variable domain (other parts from reference TRBV7-9 and TRBJ2-3): DTGVSQNPRHKITKRGQNVTFRCDPISEHNRLYWYRQTLGQGPEFLTYFQNEAQLEKSRLLSDRFSAERPKGSFSTLEIQRTEQGDSAMYLCASSLGTLRGGPSTDTQYFGPGTRLTVL.

This clone was seen more than once but under ten times. The chain is built from TRBV5-1 and TRBJ1-3; no reliable D call. The CDR3 covers 17 residues. With 0 bases removed from V and 5 bases from J, the gap between germline ends came to 18 bases. Germline V CDR1 and CDR2: SGHRS, YFSETQ. CDR3 loop: CASSLEIGSKNRNTIYF. In nucleotides, the CDR3 is TGCGCCAGCAGCTTGGAAATTGGGTCAAAGAATAGAAACACCATATATTTT.

This chain uses TRBV7-3 with TRBJ1-1, with D hard to call. The CDR3 has 13 residues. The ends were cut back, 5 bases at V and 3 bases at J, with 10 bases in the middle. Germline CDR1 is SGHTA and CDR2 is FQGTGA. In DNA form, the CDR3 reads TGTGCCAGCAGCCTCAGTGAATACACTGAAGCTTTCTTT. Amino acids: CASSLSEYTEAFF.

The V gene is TRBV2, the J gene TRBJ2-3, with 7 bases fitting TRBD2. The CDR3 length is 16 residues. Losses at the gene ends were 11 bases for V and 1 base for J; bases not matched to a gene: 15. Germline CDR1 SNHLY, CDR2 FYNNEI. The CDR3 DNA reads TGTGCCTATGGGGGGTGGGACTACGATGGCACAGATACGCAGTATTTT. Translating gives CAYGGWDYDGTDTQYF.

The V call is TRBV19, the J call TRBJ2-1; perhaps TRBD2 as D (6 bases). Deletions cut 4 bases from V and 0 bases from J, with 13 bases between. CDR1 LNHDA and CDR2 SQIVND come from the germline V gene (reference sequence). This CDR3 spans 16 amino acids. The CDR3 reads CASSRYSGGSYNEQFF. The CDR3 bases are TGTGCCAGTAGTAGATATAGCGGCGGCTCCTACAATGAGCAGTTCTTC.

The CDR3 region has the DNA TGTGCCTCCGGCCGGCCAGGGGCTCAGCCCCAGCATTTT. This gives the protein CASGRPGAQPQHF. The rearrangement joins TRBV6-5 to TRBJ1-5; D perhaps matches TRBD1 (6 bases). The length of the CDR3 is 13 residues. Germline V gene data show CDR1 as MNHEY and CDR2 as SVGAGI. Trimming cost V 11 bases and J 6 bases, with 17 bases left between them.

This chain connects TRBV9 to TRBJ1-3; D remains unclear. CDR3 length: 16 residues. Germline values: CDR1 SGDLS, CDR2 YYNGEE. The germline V and J ends were trimmed by 3 bases and 0 bases, with 13 bases remaining between them. The CDR3 coding sequence is TGTGCCAGCAGCGCGGCACTCTCGGGCTCTGGAAACACCATATATTTT. It is translated as CASSAALSGSGNTIYF. Combining the CDR3 with reference TRBV9 and TRBJ1-3 gives the whole variable domain DSGVTQTPKHLITATGQRVTLRCSPRSGDLSVYWYQQSLDQGLQFLIQYYNGEERAKGNILERFSAQQFPDLHSELNLSSLELGDSALYFCASSAALSGSGNTIYFGEGSWLTVV.

The chain carries TRBV5-1 and TRBJ2-3, with TRBD2 matching over 8 bases. V shed 3 bases and J 4 bases; nucleotides not matched to a gene: 4. In germline, CDR1 is SGHRS, CDR2 YFSETQ. CDR3 length equals 14 residues. CDR3 region: CASSSGTSADTQYF. The CDR3 nucleotides are TGCGCCAGCAGCTCCGGGACTAGTGCAGATACGCAGTATTTT.